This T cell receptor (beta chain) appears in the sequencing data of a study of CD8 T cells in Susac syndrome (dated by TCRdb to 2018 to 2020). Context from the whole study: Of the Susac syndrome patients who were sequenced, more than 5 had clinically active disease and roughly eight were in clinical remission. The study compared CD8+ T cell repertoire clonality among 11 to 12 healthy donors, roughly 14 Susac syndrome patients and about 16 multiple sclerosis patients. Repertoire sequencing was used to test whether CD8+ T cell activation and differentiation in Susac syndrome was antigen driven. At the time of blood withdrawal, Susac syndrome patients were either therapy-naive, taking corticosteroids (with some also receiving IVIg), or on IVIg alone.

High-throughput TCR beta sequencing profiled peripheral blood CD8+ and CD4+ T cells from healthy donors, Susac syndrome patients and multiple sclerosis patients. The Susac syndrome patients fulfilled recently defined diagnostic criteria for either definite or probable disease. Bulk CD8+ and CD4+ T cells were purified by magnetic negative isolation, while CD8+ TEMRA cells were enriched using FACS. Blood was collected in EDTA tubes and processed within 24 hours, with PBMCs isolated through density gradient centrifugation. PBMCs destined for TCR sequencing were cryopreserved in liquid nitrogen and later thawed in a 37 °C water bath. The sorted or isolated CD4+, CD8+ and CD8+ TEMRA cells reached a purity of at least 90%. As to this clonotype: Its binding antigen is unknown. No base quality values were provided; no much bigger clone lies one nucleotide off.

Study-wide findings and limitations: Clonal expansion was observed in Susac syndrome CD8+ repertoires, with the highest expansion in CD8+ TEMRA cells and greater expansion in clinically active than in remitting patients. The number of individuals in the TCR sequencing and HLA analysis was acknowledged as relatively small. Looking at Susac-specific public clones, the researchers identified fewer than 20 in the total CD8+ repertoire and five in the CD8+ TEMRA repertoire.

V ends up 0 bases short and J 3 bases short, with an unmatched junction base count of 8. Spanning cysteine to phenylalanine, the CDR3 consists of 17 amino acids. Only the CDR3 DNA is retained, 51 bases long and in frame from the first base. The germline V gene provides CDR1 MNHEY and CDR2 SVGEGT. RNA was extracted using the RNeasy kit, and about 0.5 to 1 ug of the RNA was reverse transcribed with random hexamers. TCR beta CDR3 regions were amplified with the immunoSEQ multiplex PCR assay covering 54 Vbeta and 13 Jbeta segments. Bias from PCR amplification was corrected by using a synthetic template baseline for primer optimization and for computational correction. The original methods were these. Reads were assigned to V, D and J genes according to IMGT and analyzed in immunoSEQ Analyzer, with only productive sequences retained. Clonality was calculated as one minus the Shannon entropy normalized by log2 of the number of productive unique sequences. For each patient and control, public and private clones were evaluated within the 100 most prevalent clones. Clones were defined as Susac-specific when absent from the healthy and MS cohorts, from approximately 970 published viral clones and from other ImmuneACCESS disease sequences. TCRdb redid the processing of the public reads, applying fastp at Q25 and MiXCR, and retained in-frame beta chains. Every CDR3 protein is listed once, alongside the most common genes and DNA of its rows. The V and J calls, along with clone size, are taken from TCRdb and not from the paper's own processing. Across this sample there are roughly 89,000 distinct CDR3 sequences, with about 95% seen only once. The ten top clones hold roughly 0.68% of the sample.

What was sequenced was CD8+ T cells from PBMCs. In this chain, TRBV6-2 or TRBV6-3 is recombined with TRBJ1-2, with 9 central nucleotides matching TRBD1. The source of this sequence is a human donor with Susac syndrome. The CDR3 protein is CASSYSRDRESDYGYTF. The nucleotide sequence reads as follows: TGTGCCAGCAGTTACTCGAGGGACAGGGAGTCCGACTATGGCTACACCTTC.